This T cell receptor beta chain was found in a study of shared clonotypes between healthy human individuals. Study summary: Three plates each covered CD4 naive and memory; CD8 naive two, CD8 memory one.

All participating donors were Caucasian adults from Nashville, Tennessee. Partitioning of CD4+ cells yielded a CD45RA+ naive subset and a CD45RA-negative memory subset. The data were produced by immunoSEQ multiplex PCR, yet TCRdb's version contains in-frame clones alone and is incomplete. Of some 2.3 million clones listed, approximately 95% were seen once; the top ten hold approximately 0.4%. The CDR3 totals 16 residues. The germline V gene has CDR1 SNHLY and CDR2 FYNNEI. V gave up 6 bases and J gave up 2 bases; unmatched junction bases: 10. Sequenced input: naive CD4+ T cells from PBMCs. As to subset: CD45RA+ positively selected. The sequence was collected from a man aged 18 to 35 in good health. Some clones in this sample may be carry-over from other donors' samples. The V and J genes are TRBV2 and TRBJ2-3, with TRBD2 matching over 8 bases. CDR3 coding DNA: TGTGCCAGCAGAGTCCGGGTTAGCGGGAACACAGATACGCAGTATTTT. Translated: CASRVRVSGNTDTQYF.